The T cell receptor beta chain under discussion was sequenced for a study of CD8+ T cells in alopecia areata. Findings and caveats of the study: Lesional scalp displayed greater clonality than normal scalp, most notably in alopecia totalis/universalis.

Extracted RNA was reverse transcribed, and the resulting cDNA served as sequencing template. Assay: immunoSEQ multiplex PCR; the TCRdb copy retains only in-frame clones and omits some. This table holds around 120,000 clones, around two fifths found once. As regards this clone: Its antigen is still unknown.

CDR1 and CDR2 (germline): MDHEN, SYDVKM. V lost 8 bases and J lost 2; bases outside the gene matches: 3. The CDR3 runs 15 residues. The TCR sequence derives from a human donor with alopecia areata. Material for sequencing was CD4+ T cells sorted from blood. The chain uses TRBV28 and TRBJ2-3, with 14 bases aligning to TRBD2. The CDR3 loop is CASATSGGATDTQYF. CDR3 DNA sequence: TGTGCCAGCGCGACTAGCGGGGGGGCCACAGATACGCAGTATTTT.